The sequence of this T cell receptor (beta chain) was determined in a study of blood T cell repertoires in COVID-19. Study in general: COVID-19 samples, acute and convalescent, were from the United States, Italy and Spain. From T cells, B-cell-depleted T cells, or PBMCs came the material, which was cDNA or gDNA.

Germline assignment: CDR1 SGHRS and CDR2 YFSETQ. V shed 5 bases and J shed 4 bases, with 16 bases lying between them. CDR3 length: 16 amino acids. Authors' analysis steps: Estimation of nucleated cell counts was performed using reference gene primer amplification. Only in-frame clones appear in the TCRdb table, and some are missing; sequencing was by immunoSEQ multiplex PCR. V and J calls and clone size come straight from that table; D and trimming were deduced from the DNA. The data hold 200,000 to 300,000 clones, with around nine tenths observed a single time. This clone was observed a few times. This sequence originates from a man aged 25-45 years with active or convalescent COVID-19. This sequence joins TRBV5-1 and TRBJ1-6; D is uncertain. The specimen sequenced was peripheral blood. The CDR3 reads CASRVTTGTYNSPLHF. CDR3 DNA sequence: TGCGCCAGCAGGGTAACGACGGGAACTTATAATTCACCCCTCCACTTT.